These T cell receptor beta chains were read from a single sample in a study of metastatic and nonmetastatic thyroid tumors. TCRdb redid the clone calls on the PCR reads using MiXCR. The repertoire holds roughly 21,000 clones, with 28% as singletons. The sample consisted of tumor tissue. The receptors were gathered from a male donor with papillary thyroid cancer or a benign thyroid nodule (not recorded which). Some clones in this sample may be carry-over from other donors' samples. Both conserved end residues are trimmed from each CDR3. Each record gives: J gene, V gene, clone size, CDR3 protein. The listing skips clone size in some rows; elsewhere it reads once, few, many or a size class.

J: TRBJ2-7; V: TRBV5-1; size: medium-sized; CDR3: ASSLAAGPTYEQY
J: TRBJ1-3; V: TRBV6-1; size: -; CDR3: ASSEGPVSVNTIY
J: TRBJ2-1; V: TRBV7-8; size: medium-sized; CDR3: ASSLDRQF
J: TRBJ1-6; V: TRBV6-5; size: few; CDR3: ASSSSVGFTYNSPLH
J: TRBJ2-5; V: TRBV11-3; size: many; CDR3: ASSLDRETQY
J: TRBJ2-5; V: TRBV5-1; size: few; CDR3: ASSLEGGRVGETQY
J: TRBJ1-5; V: TRBV2; size: many; CDR3: ASSLWADQPQH
J: TRBJ2-7; V: TRBV6-1; size: medium-sized; CDR3: ASSVAGGDYEQY
J: TRBJ2-4; V: TRBV11-2; size: many; CDR3: ASSLLQGIIAIQY
J: TRBJ2-3; V: TRBV6-4; size: -; CDR3: ASSDGQSTDTQY
J: TRBJ2-1; V: TRBV5-1; size: few; CDR3: ASSSGVGNGQF
J: TRBJ1-2; V: TRBV3-1; size: few; CDR3: ASSQKGETSYGYT
J: TRBJ2-2; V: TRBV7-7; size: many; CDR3: ASSFGRNTGELF
J: TRBJ2-7; V: TRBV10-2; size: few; CDR3: ASKRLAGATYEQY
J: TRBJ2-1; V: TRBV20-1; size: -; CDR3: SARGGSYNEQF
J: TRBJ2-7; V: TRBV5-1; size: -; CDR3: ASSRGPGGRGYEQY
J: TRBJ2-5; V: TRBV6-2/TRBV6-3; size: -; CDR3: ASSPGLAGVGVETQY
J: TRBJ1-1; V: TRBV20-1; size: -; CDR3: SAPRRGPTPLNTESF
J: TRBJ2-2; V: TRBV28; size: few; CDR3: ASSAHRVGAAGELF
J: TRBJ1-1; V: TRBV5-6; size: once; CDR3: ASSRGDNTEAF
J: TRBJ2-2; V: TRBV5-1; size: few; CDR3: ASSLTSIPGTGELF